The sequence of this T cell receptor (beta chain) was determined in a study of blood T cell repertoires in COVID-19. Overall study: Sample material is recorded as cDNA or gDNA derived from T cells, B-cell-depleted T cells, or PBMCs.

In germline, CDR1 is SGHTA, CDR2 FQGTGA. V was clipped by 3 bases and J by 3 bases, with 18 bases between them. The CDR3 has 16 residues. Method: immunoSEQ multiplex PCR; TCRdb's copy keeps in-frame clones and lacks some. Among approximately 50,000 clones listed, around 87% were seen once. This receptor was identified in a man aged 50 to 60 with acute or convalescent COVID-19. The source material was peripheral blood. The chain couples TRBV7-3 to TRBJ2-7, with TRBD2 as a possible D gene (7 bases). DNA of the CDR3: TGTGCCAGCAGCTTGCTCGGGGGGCACTCAGTCTACGAGCAGTACTTC. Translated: CASSLLGGHSVYEQYF.